These 17 T cell receptor beta chains were sequenced from one sample in a study of Graves' ophthalmopathy and Graves' hyperthyroidism. Scientists amplified the TCR beta CDR3 regions from RNA transcripts. HTBI-primed first-round RT-PCR preceded second-round multiplex PCR. In TCRdb, the multiplex PCR reads were re-called with MiXCR into one record per CDR3 protein. The table has hundreds of thousands of distinct CDR3 sequences, around 40% seen once. Material for sequencing was peripheral blood. All receptors come from an adult man with Graves' ophthalmopathy.

This chain links TRBV2 with TRBJ2-7; 7 bases are shared with TRBD1. This CDR3 region has 14 residues. J was trimmed by 0 bases and V by 6 bases; bases with no gene match: 5. Per the germline V gene, CDR1 is SNHLY and CDR2 is FYNNEI. The CDR3 sequence: CASRAGQASYEQYF. The CDR3 DNA sequence: TGTGCCAGCAGGGCAGGACAGGCCTCCTACGAGCAGTACTTC.

V gene TRBV12-5 combines with J gene TRBJ2-5, with 9 bases aligning to TRBD1. The CDR3 contains 14 residues. Germline V gene lookup returns CDR1 LGHNT and CDR2 FRNRAP. V lost 5 bases to trimming and J lost 5 bases; unmatched junction nucleotides: 6. CDR3 sequence: CASGPGQGLETQYF. Written as DNA, the CDR3 is TGTGCTAGTGGTCCTGGACAGGGGTTGGAGACCCAGTACTTC.

This chain connects TRBV29-1 to TRBJ2-6; no definite D call. Per the germline V gene, CDR1 is SQVTM and CDR2 is ANQGSEA. Trimming pared 4 bases from V and 4 bases from J, leaving 17 bases between. The CDR3 is made up of 16 amino acids. CDR3 coding DNA: TGCAGCGTTGTGCCAGGCGATAGGGCCGGGGCCAACGTCCTGACTTTC. It codes for CSVVPGDRAGANVLTF. Complete variable domain (other parts from reference TRBV29-1 and TRBJ2-6): SAVISQKPSRDICQRGTSLTIQCQVDSQVTMMFWYRQQPGQSLTLIATANQGSEATYESGFVIDKFPISRPNLTFSTLTVSNMSPEDSSIYLCSVVPGDRAGANVLTFGAGSRLTVL.

The V and J genes are TRBV29-1 and TRBJ2-2; 9 nucleotides agree with TRBD1. The CDR3 runs 15 residues. Trimming took 6 bases from V and 1 from J; bases not matched to a gene: 6. Germline assignment: CDR1 SQVTM and CDR2 ANQGSEA. CDR3 residues: CSVSTGGGNTGELFF. CDR3 DNA: TGCAGCGTGTCCACAGGGGGCGGGAACACCGGGGAGCTGTTTTTT.

Ten or more counts support this clonotype. The J gene is TRBJ1-2, the V gene TRBV25-1; D is perhaps TRBD1 (6 bases). The CDR3 extends over 13 amino acids. Germline loops: CDR1 MGHDK, CDR2 SYGVNS. The V end lost 3 bases, the J end lost 2 bases, and 7 bases lay between the germline ends. The CDR3 DNA reads as TGTGCCAGCAGTGATACAGGGAACTATGGCTACACCTTC. This translates into CASSDTGNYGYTF.

The gene calls are TRBV15 and TRBJ2-7, with D possibly matching TRBD1 (6 bases). Trimming shortened V by 3 bases and J by 2 bases, and 11 bases separated the two germline ends. Germline CDR1 reads LNHNV; CDR2 reads YYDKDF (reference sequence). The CDR3 runs 14 residues. The CDR3 region has the DNA TGTGCCACCAGCAGTCGGACAGCCCCCTACGAGCAGTACTTC. It codes for CATSSRTAPYEQYF.

V usage is TRBV10-3 and J usage is TRBJ2-7; TRBD1 aligns across 10 bases. V was pared by 8 bases and J by 2 bases, with 9 bases of the junction left unmatched. Germline V gene lookup returns CDR1 ENHRY and CDR2 SYGVKD. The CDR3 totals 15 residues. Here the CDR3 reads CAILGQGYNTYEQYF. As DNA, the CDR3 is TGTGCCATCTTGGGACAGGGGTACAATACCTACGAGCAGTACTTC.

About this clonotype itself: The junction shows a germline mismatch at one end, possibly a read error. The chain recombines TRBV10-3 with TRBJ1-3; D gene unclear. Germline V CDR1 and CDR2: ENHRY, SYGVKD. The CDR3 contains 14 residues. The CDR3 region is CASSQWGSGNTIYF. The CDR3 DNA reads TGTGCCAGCAGTCAATGGGGATCTGGAAACACCATATATTTT.

The rearrangement joins TRBV19 to TRBJ1-2; D is undetermined. Trimming stripped 2 bases from V and 3 bases from J, with 22 bases between. The germline gives CDR1 LNHDA, CDR2 SQIVND (reference sequence). The CDR3 has 18 residues. CDR3 sequence: CASSISPRAGLLDYGYTF. CDR3 DNA: TGTGCCAGTAGTATATCCCCGCGGGCAGGACTCTTGGACTATGGCTACACCTTC.

A remark on this clonotype: A much larger clone is a single base away; this may be a read error. The chain links TRBV20-1 to TRBJ2-5; unclear D gene. With 5 bases removed from V and 7 bases from J, the gap between germline ends came to 17 bases. The CDR3 has 13 amino acids. Germline CDR1 reads DFQATT; CDR2 reads SNEGSKA (reference sequence). The CDR3 is CSAPTTSAGTQYF. The CDR3 nucleotides read TGCAGTGCTCCCACGACAAGTGCAGGGACCCAGTACTTC.

This clonotype was counted many times. J is TRBJ2-7 and V is TRBV29-1; D is unresolved. The CDR3 contains 12 residues. CDR1 SQVTM and CDR2 ANQGSEA come from the germline V gene. V was clipped by 0 bases and J by 5 bases, with 8 bases between them. CDR3 sequence reads: CSVEDSSDEQYF. The DNA of the CDR3 is TGCAGCGTTGAAGATTCGTCCGACGAGCAGTACTTC.

The chain combines TRBV19 with TRBJ1-2; the match to TRBD1 covers 12 bases. Germline V gives CDR1 LNHDA, CDR2 SQIVND (reference sequence). Trimming at V came to 9 bases and at J to 8 bases, leaving 10 bases not matched to a gene. This CDR3 contains 14 residues. The CDR3, as DNA: TGTGCCAGCGGGACAGGGGGCGCGGCGGGCGGCTACACCTTC. Its protein product is CASGTGGAAGGYTF.

CDR3 nucleotides: TGCAGTGCCGGGACACCTGGAAACACCATATATTTT. Translation: CSAGTPGNTIYF. The rearrangement joins TRBV20-1 to TRBJ1-3; maybe TRBD1 (6 bases). Trimming shortened V by 6 bases and J by 2 bases, and 8 bases separated the two germline ends. The CDR3 runs 12 residues. The V gene's germline CDR1 is DFQATT and CDR2 SNEGSKA (reference sequence).

The chain is built from TRBV25-1 and TRBJ2-7; 11 bases map to TRBD1. CDR1 is MGHDK, CDR2 SYGVNS, per germline. This CDR3 is built from 15 residues. V lost 5 bases to trimming and J lost 6 bases; unmatched junction nucleotides: 9. The chain's CDR3 is CASSYRTGGGVEQYF. The CDR3 nucleotides are TGTGCCAGCAGTTACCGGACAGGGGGCGGGGTCGAGCAGTACTTC.

The chain combines TRBV29-1 with TRBJ2-7; TRBD2 might be the D (6 bases). Per germline, CDR1 SQVTM and CDR2 ANQGSEA. V was shortened by 3 bases and J by 2 bases, with 20 bases between the two germline ends. The CDR3 sequence is 16 residues long. CDR3 sequence (DNA): TGCAGCGTTGAGAATGGGGGGTTGACTGCCCCCTACGAGCAGTACTTC. It codes for CSVENGGLTAPYEQYF.

The V gene is TRBV25-1, the J gene TRBJ1-2; 8 positions agree with TRBD1. V shed 6 bases and J 13 bases; nucleotides not matched to a gene: 7. Germline assignment: CDR1 MGHDK and CDR2 SYGVNS. This CDR3 contains 11 residues. The CDR3 nucleotides read TGTGCCAGCAGCTTAGACAGGGGAAGCACCTTC. As protein: CASSLDRGSTF.

The J gene is TRBJ1-5, the V gene TRBV27, with D possibly matching TRBD1 (6 bases). Between the trimmed V and J ends, which lost 0 bases and 2 bases, there was a span of 14 bases. There are 17 residues in the CDR3. Germline CDR1 MNHEY, CDR2 SMNVEV (reference sequence). CDR3 amino acids: CASSLSQGLRGNQPQHF. The CDR3 nucleotides are TGTGCCAGCAGTTTATCGCAGGGGTTAAGAGGCAATCAGCCCCAGCATTTT.